This T cell receptor beta chain was documented in a study of blood T cell repertoires in COVID-19. Using immunoSEQ multiplex PCR, the repertoire was profiled, and TCRdb retains in-frame clones only, with some absent. This sample has some 150,000 clones; about four fifths occur once, and the top ten carry 3.6%. The CDR3 runs 13 residues. V shed 2 bases and J 7 bases; nucleotides not matched to a gene: 4. CDR1 and CDR2 from the germline V gene are SNHLY and FYNNEI. Across roughly 25 US areas, participants ranged in age from 18 to 89 years. Self-reported history from a screening survey and questionnaire set each donor's cohort.

The sequence came from a woman aged 45-65 years in a cohort exposed to, infected with or recovered from COVID-19 (not recorded which). This chain joins TRBV2 and TRBJ2-7, with 8 bases aligning to TRBD2. What was sequenced was PBMCs or T cells enriched from blood (not recorded which). CDR3 loop: CASSESGGLEQYF. Written as DNA, the CDR3 is TGTGCCAGCAGTGAATCGGGGGGGCTTGAGCAGTACTTC.